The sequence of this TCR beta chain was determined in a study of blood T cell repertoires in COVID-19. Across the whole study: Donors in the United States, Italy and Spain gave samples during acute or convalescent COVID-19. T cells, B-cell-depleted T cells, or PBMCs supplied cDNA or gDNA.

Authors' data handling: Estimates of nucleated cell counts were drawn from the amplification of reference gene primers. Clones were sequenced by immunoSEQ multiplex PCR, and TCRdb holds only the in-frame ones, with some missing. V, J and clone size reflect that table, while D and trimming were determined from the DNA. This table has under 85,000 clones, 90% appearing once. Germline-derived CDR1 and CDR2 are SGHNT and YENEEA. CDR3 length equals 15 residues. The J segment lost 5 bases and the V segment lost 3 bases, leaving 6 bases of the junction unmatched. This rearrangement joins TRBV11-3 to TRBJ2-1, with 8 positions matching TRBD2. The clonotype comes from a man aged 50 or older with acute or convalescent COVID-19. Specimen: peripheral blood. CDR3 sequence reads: CASSFGLAGDNEQFF. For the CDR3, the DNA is TGTGCCAGCAGCTTTGGTCTAGCGGGCGACAATGAGCAGTTCTTC.